This T cell receptor (beta chain) comes out of a study of T cell responses to AZD1222 COVID-19 vaccine. Assay used: immunoSEQ multiplex PCR; TCRdb lists only in-frame clones, some missing. In the table there are 95,000 to 100,000 clones, about 87% of which are singletons. V was clipped by 6 bases and J by 1 base, with 7 bases between them. The CDR3 has 13 residues. Germline V lookup: CDR1 SNHLY, CDR2 FYNNEI. Study outcomes and limitations: Repertoire collection took place solely once the T cell response had peaked. Researchers report vaccine-associated CD4 TCRs spanning spike, with dominance at 160-218 and 743-854. Unmutated variant regions are reportedly the target of nearly half of TCRs that are spike-specific.

On this clone itself: Its target is not known.

The sample consisted of peripheral blood, taken 28 days after the second AZD1222 dose. The genes are TRBV2 and TRBJ2-4; unclear D gene. This receptor was identified in an adult who received the AZD1222 COVID-19 vaccine. The CDR3 here is CASRSWAKNIQYF. CDR3 DNA sequence: TGTGCCAGCAGGTCCTGGGCCAAAAACATTCAGTACTTC. Together with reference TRBV2 and TRBJ2-4, the CDR3 gives the full variable domain: EPEVTQTPSHQVTQMGQEVILRCVPISNHLYFYWYRQILGQKVEFLVSFYNNEISEKSEIFDDQFSVERPDGSNFTLKIRSTKLEDSAMYFCASRSWAKNIQYFGAGTRLSVL.